The 10 T cell receptor beta chains reported below all come from one sample, sequenced in a study of T-cell memory formation after mild COVID-19 (dated by TCRdb to about 2021). Library generation was performed with 5' RACE. For sequencing, an Illumina NovaSeq 6000 was employed. TCRdb reworked the public reads: Q25 trimming with fastp, MiXCR clone assembly, productive beta chains retained. Identical CDR3 protein sequences are pooled into one entry, listed with their most common genes and DNA. This sample holds about 430,000 distinct CDR3 sequences; more than 15% were observed only once. The top ten clones comprise about 22% of the sample. Sequences were obtained from PBMCs or a T cell subset sorted from them (not recorded which). These receptors were obtained from a man aged 18 to 29 who had mild COVID-19 (a few samples of this study predate the infection). The sample titles of this study are shuffled in the database, so cell type and time point are left out; the donor was told from shared clones.

V is TRBV7-2 and J is TRBJ2-5; 7 nucleotides match TRBD2. V dropped 5 bases and J dropped 1; count of bases not matched to a gene: 7. Per the germline V gene, CDR1 is SGHTA and CDR2 is FQGNSA. The CDR3 runs to 15 residues. In DNA, the CDR3 is TGTGCCAGCAGCCTTTCGACTAGCCCCCAAGAGACCCAGTACTTC. Translated: CASSLSTSPQETQYF.

The J gene is TRBJ1-2, the V gene TRBV12-3 or TRBV12-4; TRBD1 matches 8 bases. V shed 5 bases, J shed 7 bases, and the junction held 12 bases outside the gene matches. This CDR3 region has 15 residues. CDR3: CASSQSGTGRAGYTF. The CDR3 region has the DNA TGTGCCAGCAGTCAATCCGGGACAGGAAGGGCTGGCTACACCTTC.

This clonotype was seen a handful of times. The chain combines TRBV15 with TRBJ2-7, with D perhaps being TRBD1 or TRBD2 (5 bases each). Trimming took 5 bases from V and 6 from J, leaving 23 bases between them. There are 16 residues in the CDR3. In germline, CDR1 is LNHNV, CDR2 YYDKDF (reference sequence). CDR3 nucleotides: TGTGCCACCAGCCGTATCCAGCGGACAAACGGTCTCGAGCAGTACTTC. Translated: CATSRIQRTNGLEQYF.

This sequence joins TRBV5-4 and TRBJ2-2, with D perhaps given as TRBD1 or TRBD2 (6 bases each). Between the trimmed V and J ends, which lost 0 bases and 6 bases, there was a span of 12 bases. Germline V CDR1 and CDR2: SGHNT, YYREEE (reference sequence). This CDR3 comprises 15 residues. The chain's CDR3 is CASSLGGGLPGELFF. CDR3 bases: TGTGCCAGCAGCTTGGGTGGGGGGCTCCCCGGGGAGCTGTTTTTT.

The J gene is TRBJ2-5, the V gene TRBV27, with 10 bases lining up with TRBD2. The V and J ends lost 10 bases and 3 bases, in that order; junction bases with no gene match: 14. The CDR3 contains 16 residues. CDR1 and CDR2 from the germline V gene are MNHEY and SMNVEV (reference sequence). DNA of the CDR3: TGTGCCATCCTTTCGCCCCAACTAGCGGGGAAAGAGACCCAGTACTTC. Amino acid sequence: CAILSPQLAGKETQYF.

This clonotype was counted between two and nine times. The J gene is TRBJ2-7, the V gene TRBV28; 8 bases map to TRBD2. CDR3 length equals 13 residues. In germline, CDR1 is MDHEN, CDR2 SYDVKM. V lost 6 bases to trimming and J lost 5 bases; unmatched junction nucleotides: 6. The CDR3 loop reads CASRQTGGHEQYV. The CDR3, as DNA: TGTGCCAGCAGGCAAACGGGGGGGCACGAGCAGTACGTC.

The gene calls are TRBV7-2 and TRBJ2-2; D is perhaps TRBD1 or TRBD2 (5 bases each). This CDR3 has 17 residues. Trimming pared 2 bases from V and 4 bases from J, leaving 17 bases between. Germline values: CDR1 SGHTA, CDR2 FQGNSA. The CDR3 nucleotides are TGTGCCAGCAGCTTAAGTTCTGGGACGCTCGGCACCGGGGAGCTGTTTTTT. It is translated as CASSLSSGTLGTGELFF.

This clonotype has just a few counts. The gene calls are TRBV7-9 and TRBJ2-7; no firm D call. Germline CDR1 SEHNR, CDR2 FQNEAQ (reference sequence). This CDR3 is 15 amino acids long. V was clipped by 0 bases and J by 0 bases, with 9 bases between them. The CDR3 spells CASSLASGRSYEQYF. In DNA form, the CDR3 reads TGTGCCAGCAGCTTAGCTTCAGGCCGCTCCTACGAGCAGTACTTC.

Only a few counts were recorded for this clonotype. This sequence joins TRBV6-5 and TRBJ1-5; D is uncertain. From germline, CDR1 is MNHEY and CDR2 SVGAGI. This CDR3 spans 15 amino acids. Between the trimmed V and J ends, which lost 4 bases and 9 bases, there was a span of 19 bases. For the CDR3, the DNA is TGTGCCAGCAGTTCCATCGTGGGGTTGGGTCGGCCCCAGCATTTT. This translates into CASSSIVGLGRPQHF.

This clonotype was seen a handful of times. The rearrangement joins TRBV5-1 to TRBJ2-6; D uncertain. This CDR3 region has 16 residues. Looked up from germline, CDR1 is SGHRS and CDR2 is YFSETQ. V was pared by 3 bases and J by 3 bases, with 13 bases between. The CDR3 DNA sequence: TGCGCCAGCAGCTCTACGACACTTTTTGGGGCCAACGTCCTGACTTTC. Its protein is CASSSTTLFGANVLTF.